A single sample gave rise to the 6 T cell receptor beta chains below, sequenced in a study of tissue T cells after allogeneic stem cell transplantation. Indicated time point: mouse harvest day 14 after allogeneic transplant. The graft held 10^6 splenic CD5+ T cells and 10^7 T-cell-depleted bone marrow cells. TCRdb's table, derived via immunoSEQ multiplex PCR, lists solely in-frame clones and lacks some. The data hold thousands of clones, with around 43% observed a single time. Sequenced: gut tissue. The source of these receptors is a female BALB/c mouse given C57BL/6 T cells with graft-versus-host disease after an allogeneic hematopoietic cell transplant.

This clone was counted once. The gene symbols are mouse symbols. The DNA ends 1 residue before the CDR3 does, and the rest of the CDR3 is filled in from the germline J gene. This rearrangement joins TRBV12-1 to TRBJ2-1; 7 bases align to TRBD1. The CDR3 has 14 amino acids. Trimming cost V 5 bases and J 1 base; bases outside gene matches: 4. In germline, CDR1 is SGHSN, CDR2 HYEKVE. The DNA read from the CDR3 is TGTGCCAGCTTTCCGGGACAGAACTATGCTGAGCAGTTC. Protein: CASFPGQNYAEQF. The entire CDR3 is CASFPGQNYAEQFF.

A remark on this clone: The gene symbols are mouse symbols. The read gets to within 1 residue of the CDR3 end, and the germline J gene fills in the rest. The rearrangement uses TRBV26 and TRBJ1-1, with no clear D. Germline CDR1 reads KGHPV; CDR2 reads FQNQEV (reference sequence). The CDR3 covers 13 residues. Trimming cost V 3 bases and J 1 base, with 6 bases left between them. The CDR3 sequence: CASSLTENTEVFF. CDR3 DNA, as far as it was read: TGTGCCAGCAGTCTCACAGAAAACACAGAAGTCTTC.

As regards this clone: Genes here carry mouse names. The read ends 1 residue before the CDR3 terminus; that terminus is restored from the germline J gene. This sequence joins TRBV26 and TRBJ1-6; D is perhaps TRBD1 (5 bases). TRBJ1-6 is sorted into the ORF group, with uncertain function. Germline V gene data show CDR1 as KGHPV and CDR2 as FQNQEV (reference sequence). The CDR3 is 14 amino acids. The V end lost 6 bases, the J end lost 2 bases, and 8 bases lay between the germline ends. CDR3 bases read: TGTGCCAGCAGCCCGGACACCTATAATTCGCCCCTCTAC. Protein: CASSPDTYNSPLY. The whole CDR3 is CASSPDTYNSPLYF.

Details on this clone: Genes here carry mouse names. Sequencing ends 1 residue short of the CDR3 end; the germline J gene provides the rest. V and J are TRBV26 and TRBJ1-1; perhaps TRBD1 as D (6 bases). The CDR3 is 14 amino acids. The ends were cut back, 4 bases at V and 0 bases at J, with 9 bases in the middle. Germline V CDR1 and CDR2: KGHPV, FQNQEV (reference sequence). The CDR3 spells CASSRGQSNTEVFF. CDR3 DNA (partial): TGTGCCAGCAGTCGGGGACAATCAAACACAGAAGTCTTC.

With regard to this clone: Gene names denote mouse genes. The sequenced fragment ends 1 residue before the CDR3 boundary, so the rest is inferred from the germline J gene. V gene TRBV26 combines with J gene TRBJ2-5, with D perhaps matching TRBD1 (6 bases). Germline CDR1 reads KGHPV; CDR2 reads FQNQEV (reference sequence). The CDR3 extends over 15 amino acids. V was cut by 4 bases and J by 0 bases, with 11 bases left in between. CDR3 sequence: CASSRQVFNQDTQYF. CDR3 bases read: TGTGCCAGCAGTCGACAGGTCTTTAACCAAGACACCCAGTAC.

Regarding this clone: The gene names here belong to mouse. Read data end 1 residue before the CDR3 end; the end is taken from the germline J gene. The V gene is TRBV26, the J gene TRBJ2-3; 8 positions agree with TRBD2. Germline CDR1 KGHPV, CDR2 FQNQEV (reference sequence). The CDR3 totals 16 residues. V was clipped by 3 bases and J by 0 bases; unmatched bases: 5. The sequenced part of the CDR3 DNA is TGTGCCAGCAGTCTCCTGGGGGGCACTAGTGCAGAAACGCTGTAT. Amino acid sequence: CASSLLGGTSAETLY. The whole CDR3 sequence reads CASSLLGGTSAETLYF.